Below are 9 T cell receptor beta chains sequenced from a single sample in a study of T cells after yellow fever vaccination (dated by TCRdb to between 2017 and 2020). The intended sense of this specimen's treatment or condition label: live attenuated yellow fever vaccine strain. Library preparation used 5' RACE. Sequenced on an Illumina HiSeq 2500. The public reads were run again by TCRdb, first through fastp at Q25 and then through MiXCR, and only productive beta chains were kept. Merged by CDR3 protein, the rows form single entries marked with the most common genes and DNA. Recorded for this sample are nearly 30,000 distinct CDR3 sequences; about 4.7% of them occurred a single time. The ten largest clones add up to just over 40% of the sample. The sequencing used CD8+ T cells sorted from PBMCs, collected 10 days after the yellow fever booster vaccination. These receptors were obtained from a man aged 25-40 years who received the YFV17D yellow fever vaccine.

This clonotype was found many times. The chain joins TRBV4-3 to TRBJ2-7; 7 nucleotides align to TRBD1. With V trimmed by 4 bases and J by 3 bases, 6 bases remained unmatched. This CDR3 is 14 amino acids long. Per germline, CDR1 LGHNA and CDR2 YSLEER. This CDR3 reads CASSPSRGLYEQYF. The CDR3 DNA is TGCGCCAGCAGCCCAAGTAGGGGGCTCTACGAGCAGTACTTC.

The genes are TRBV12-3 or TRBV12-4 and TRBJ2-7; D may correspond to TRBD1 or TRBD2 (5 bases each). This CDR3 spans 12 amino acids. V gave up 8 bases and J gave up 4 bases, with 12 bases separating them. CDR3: CASGTRLYEQYF. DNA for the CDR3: TGTGCCAGCGGGACCAGGCTATACGAGCAGTACTTC.

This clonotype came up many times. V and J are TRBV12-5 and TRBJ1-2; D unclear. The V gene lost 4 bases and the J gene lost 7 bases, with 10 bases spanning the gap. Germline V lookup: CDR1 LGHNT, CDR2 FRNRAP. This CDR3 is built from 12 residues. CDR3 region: CASGSGGVGYTF. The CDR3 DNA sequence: TGTGCTAGTGGTTCTGGCGGAGTTGGCTACACCTTC. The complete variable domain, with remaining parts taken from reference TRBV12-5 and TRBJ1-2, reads DARVTQTPRHKVTEMGQEVTMRCQPILGHNTVFWYRQTMMQGLELLAYFRNRAPLDDSGMPKDRFSAEMPDATLATLKIQPSEPRDSAVYFCASGSGGVGYTFGSGTRLTVV.

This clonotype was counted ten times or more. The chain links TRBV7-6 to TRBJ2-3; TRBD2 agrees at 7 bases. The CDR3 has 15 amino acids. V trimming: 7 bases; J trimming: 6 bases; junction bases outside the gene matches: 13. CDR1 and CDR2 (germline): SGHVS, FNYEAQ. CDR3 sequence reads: CASTSLAGGSDTQYF. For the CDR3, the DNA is TGTGCCAGCACCTCATTAGCGGGTGGGTCGGATACGCAGTATTTT.

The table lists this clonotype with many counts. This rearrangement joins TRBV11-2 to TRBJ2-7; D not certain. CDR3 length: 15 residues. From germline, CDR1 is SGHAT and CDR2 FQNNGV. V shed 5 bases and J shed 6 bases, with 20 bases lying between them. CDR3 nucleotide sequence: TGTGCCAGCAGCCACTACACGACTCCCCTAGGCGAGCAGTACTTC. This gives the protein CASSHYTTPLGEQYF. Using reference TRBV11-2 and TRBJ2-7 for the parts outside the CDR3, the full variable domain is EAGVAQSPRYKIIEKRQSVAFWCNPISGHATLYWYQQILGQGPKLLIQFQNNGVVDDSQLPKDRFSAERLKGVDSTLKIQPAKLEDSAVYLCASSHYTTPLGEQYFGPGTRLTVT.

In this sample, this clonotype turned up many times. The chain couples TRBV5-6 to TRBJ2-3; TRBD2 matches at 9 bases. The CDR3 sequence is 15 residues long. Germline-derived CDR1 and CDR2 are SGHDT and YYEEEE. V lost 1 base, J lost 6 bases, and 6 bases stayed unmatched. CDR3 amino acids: CASSLSGLAQDTQYF. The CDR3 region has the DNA TGTGCCAGCAGCTTGTCGGGACTAGCACAGGATACGCAGTATTTT.

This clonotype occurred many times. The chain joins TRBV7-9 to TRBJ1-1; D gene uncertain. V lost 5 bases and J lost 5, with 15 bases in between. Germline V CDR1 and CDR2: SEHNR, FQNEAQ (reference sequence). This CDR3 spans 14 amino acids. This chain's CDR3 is CASSPINPFTEAFF. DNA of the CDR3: TGTGCCAGCAGCCCAATCAACCCGTTTACTGAAGCTTTCTTT.

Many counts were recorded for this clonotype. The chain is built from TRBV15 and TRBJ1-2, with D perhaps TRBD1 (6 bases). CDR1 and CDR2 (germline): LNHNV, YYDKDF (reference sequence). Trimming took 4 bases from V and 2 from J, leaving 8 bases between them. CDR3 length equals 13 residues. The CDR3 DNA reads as TGTGCCACCAGCACTCAGGGGAACTATGGCTACACCTTC. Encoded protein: CATSTQGNYGYTF.

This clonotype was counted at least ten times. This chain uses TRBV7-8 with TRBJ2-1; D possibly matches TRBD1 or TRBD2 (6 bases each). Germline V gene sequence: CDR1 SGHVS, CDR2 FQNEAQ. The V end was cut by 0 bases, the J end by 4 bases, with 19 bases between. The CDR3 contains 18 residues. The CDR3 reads CASSLAPGASGVYNEQFF. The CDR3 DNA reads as TGTGCCAGCAGCTTAGCGCCGGGGGCGTCCGGCGTATACAATGAGCAGTTCTTC.